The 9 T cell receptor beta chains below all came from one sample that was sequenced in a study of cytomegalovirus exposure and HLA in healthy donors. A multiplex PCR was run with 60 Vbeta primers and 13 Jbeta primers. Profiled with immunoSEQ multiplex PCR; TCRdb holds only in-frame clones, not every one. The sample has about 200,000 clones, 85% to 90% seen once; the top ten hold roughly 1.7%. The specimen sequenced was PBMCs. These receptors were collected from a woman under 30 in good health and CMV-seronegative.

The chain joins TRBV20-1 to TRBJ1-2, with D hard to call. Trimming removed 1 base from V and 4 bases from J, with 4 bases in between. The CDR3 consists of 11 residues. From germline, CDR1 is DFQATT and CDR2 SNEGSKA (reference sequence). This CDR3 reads CSARASYGYTF. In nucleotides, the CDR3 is TGCAGTGCTAGAGCGAGCTATGGCTACACCTTC.

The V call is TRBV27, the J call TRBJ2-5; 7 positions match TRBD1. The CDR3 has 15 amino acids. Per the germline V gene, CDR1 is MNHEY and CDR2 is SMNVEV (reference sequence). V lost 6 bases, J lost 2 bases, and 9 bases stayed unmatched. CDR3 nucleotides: TGTGCCAGCAGATCTTACAGGGGCTTACAAGAGACCCAGTACTTC. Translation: CASRSYRGLQETQYF.

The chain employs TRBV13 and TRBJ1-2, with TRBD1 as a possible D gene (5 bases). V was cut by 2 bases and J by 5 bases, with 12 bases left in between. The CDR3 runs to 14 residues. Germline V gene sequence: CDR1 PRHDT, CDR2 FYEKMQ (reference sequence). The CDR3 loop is CASSLFGGGYGYTF. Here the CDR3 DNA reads TGTGCCAGCAGCTTATTTGGGGGAGGATATGGCTACACCTTC.

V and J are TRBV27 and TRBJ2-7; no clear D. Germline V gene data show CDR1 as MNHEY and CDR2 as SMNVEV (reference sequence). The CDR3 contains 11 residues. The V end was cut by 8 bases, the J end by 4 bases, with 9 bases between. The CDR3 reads CASGRGYEQYF. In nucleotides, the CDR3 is TGTGCCAGCGGTAGAGGATACGAGCAGTACTTC.

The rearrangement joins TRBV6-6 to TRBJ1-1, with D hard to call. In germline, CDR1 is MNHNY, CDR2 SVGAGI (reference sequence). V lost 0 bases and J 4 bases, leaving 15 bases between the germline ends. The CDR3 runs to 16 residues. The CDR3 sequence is CASSYSAGLRSTEAFF. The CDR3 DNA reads TGTGCCAGCAGTTACTCTGCGGGGTTACGTTCCACTGAAGCTTTCTTT.

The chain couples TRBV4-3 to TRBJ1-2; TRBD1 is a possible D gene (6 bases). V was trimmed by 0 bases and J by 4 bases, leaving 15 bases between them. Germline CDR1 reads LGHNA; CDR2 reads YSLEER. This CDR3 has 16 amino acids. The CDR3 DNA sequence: TGCGCCAGCAGCCAAGATTTGCAGGGGCCCGGCTATGGCTACACCTTC. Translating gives CASSQDLQGPGYGYTF.

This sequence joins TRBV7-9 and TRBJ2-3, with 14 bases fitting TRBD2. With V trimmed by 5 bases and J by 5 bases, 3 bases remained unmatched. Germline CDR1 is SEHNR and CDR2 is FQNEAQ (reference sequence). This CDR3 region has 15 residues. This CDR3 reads CASSGGTSGGDTQYF. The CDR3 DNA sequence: TGTGCCAGCAGCGGGGGGACTAGCGGGGGAGATACGCAGTATTTT. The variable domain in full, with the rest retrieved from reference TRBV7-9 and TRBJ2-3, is DTGVSQNPRHKITKRGQNVTFRCDPISEHNRLYWYRQTLGQGPEFLTYFQNEAQLEKSRLLSDRFSAERPKGSFSTLEIQRTEQGDSAMYLCASSGGTSGGDTQYFGPGTRLTVL.

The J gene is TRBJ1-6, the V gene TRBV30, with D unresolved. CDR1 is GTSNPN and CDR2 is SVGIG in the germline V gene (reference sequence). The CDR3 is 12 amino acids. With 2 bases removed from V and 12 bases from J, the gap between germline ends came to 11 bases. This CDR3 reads CAWSMSAGPLHF. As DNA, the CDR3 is TGTGCCTGGAGTATGTCAGCGGGACCCCTCCACTTT. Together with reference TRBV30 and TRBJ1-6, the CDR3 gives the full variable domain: SQTIHQWPATLVQPVGSPLSLECTVEGTSNPNLYWYRQAAGRGLQLLFYSVGIGQISSEVPQNLSASRPQDRQFILSSKKLLLSDSGFYLCAWSMSAGPLHFGNGTRLTVT.

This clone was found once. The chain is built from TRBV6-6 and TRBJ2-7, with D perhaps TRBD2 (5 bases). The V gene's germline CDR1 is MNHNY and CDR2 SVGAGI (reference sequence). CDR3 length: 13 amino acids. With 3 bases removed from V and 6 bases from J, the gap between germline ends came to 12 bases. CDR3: CASSYVGAAEQYF. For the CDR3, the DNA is TGTGCCAGCAGTTATGTGGGAGCGGCCGAGCAGTACTTC.